The rows below give T cell receptor beta chains drawn from one sample of a study of OX40 agonist ivuxolimab in advanced cancers. The data were produced by immunoSEQ multiplex PCR, yet TCRdb's version contains in-frame clones alone and is incomplete. The sample holds over 75,000 clones, 90% seen once. The sample was CD4+ or CD8+ T cells sorted from blood, taken in a trial of the OX40 agonist ivuxolimab. These receptors originate from an adult with an advanced solid tumor such as melanoma, head and neck, liver or kidney cancer. The CDR3 runs from the conserved cysteine through the conserved F or W. A D gene is named only where the DNA matches it firmly. Where a row states a size, it is once, few, many or the class of an expanded clone; other rows omit it.

-	TRBV6-6	-	TRBJ2-1	CASSYQGTSYNEQFF	TGTGCCAGCAGTTACCAGGGGACATCCTACAATGAGCAGTTCTTC
many	TRBV10-1	-	TRBJ1-5	CASSQENQPQHF	TGCGCCAGCAGTCAGGAGAATCAGCCCCAGCATTTT
-	TRBV11-3	TRBD2	TRBJ2-1	CASSARLAGNNEQFF	TGTGCCAGCAGCGCCCGACTAGCGGGGAACAATGAGCAGTTCTTC
-	TRBV4-1	-	TRBJ2-7	CASSPVTIYSDEQYF	TGCGCCAGCAGCCCTGTAACGATTTATTCAGACGAGCAGTACTTC
-	TRBV28	-	TRBJ2-3	CASSPSLGADTQYF	TGTGCCAGCAGCCCCTCTTTGGGAGCCGATACGCAGTATTTT
-	TRBV5-8	-	TRBJ2-2	CASSLESGPNTGELFF	TGTGCCAGCAGCTTGGAAAGCGGGCCGAACACCGGGGAGCTGTTTTTT
-	TRBV19	TRBD1	TRBJ2-6	CASSIGDRGTAGANVLTF	TGTGCCAGTAGTATAGGGGACAGGGGGACGGCTGGGGCCAACGTCCTGACTTTC
-	TRBV7-2	-	TRBJ2-7	CASSPRGGGTYEQYF	TGTGCCAGCAGCCCCCGAGGGGGGGGCACCTACGAGCAGTACTTC
-	TRBV4-3	-	TRBJ2-3	CASSQEITDTQYF	TGCGCCAGCAGCCAGGAGATCACAGATACGCAGTATTTT
-	TRBV10-3	TRBD1	TRBJ2-7	CAIKINRGPYEQYF	TGTGCCATCAAGATCAACAGGGGGCCCTACGAGCAGTACTTC
-	TRBV21-1	-	TRBJ2-5	CASKGQGLETQYF	TGTGCCAGCAAGGGACAGGGGTTAGAGACCCAGTACTTC
-	TRBV27	-	TRBJ1-1	CASSLGPLDTEAFF	TGTGCCAGCAGTTTAGGGCCTTTGGACACTGAAGCTTTCTTT
-	TRBV7-2	-	TRBJ2-7	CASSLVSGVDYEQYF	TGTGCCAGCAGCTTAGTTTCCGGAGTCGATTACGAGCAGTACTTC
-	TRBV7-9	TRBD2	TRBJ2-1	CASGYSGRAANEQFF	TGTGCCAGCGGTTATAGCGGGAGGGCCGCAAATGAGCAGTTCTTC
-	TRBV13	-	TRBJ2-1	CASSPLGPEQFF	TGTGCCAGCAGCCCACTGGGACCTGAGCAGTTCTTC
-	TRBV19	-	TRBJ2-7	CASNPGVGYEQYF	TGTGCCAGCAACCCGGGAGTCGGATACGAGCAGTACTTC
-	TRBV12-5	TRBD2	TRBJ2-1	CASGLSTSGYSYNEQFF	TGTGCTAGTGGTCTATCGACTAGCGGGTACTCCTACAATGAGCAGTTCTTC
-	TRBV18	-	TRBJ2-1	CASSPAGEYGEQFF	TGTGCCAGCTCACCGGCTGGGGAGTACGGTGAGCAGTTCTTC
-	TRBV7-2	-	TRBJ2-3	CASSIDARTQYF	TGTGCCAGCAGCATCGACGCTAGAACGCAGTATTTT
-	TRBV5-5	-	TRBJ1-1	CASSTGRLSGNTEAFF	TGTGCCAGCAGCACGGGACGGCTATCCGGGAACACTGAAGCTTTCTTT
-	TRBV29-1	TRBD2	TRBJ2-1	CSVPRGEELAGAGVNEQFF	TGCAGCGTTCCTAGAGGGGAGGAACTAGCGGGAGCAGGGGTCAATGAGCAGTTCTTC
once	TRBV6-6	-	TRBJ2-2	CASIPGQNTGELFF	TGTGCCAGCATCCCGGGACAAAACACCGGGGAGCTGTTTTTT
-	TRBV20-1	-	TRBJ2-5	CSATRQETQYF	TGCAGTGCTACTAGACAAGAGACCCAGTACTTC
-	TRBV7-9	TRBD1	TRBJ1-1	CASSSRGQLTEAFF	TGTGCCAGCAGCTCCAGGGGGCAGCTGACTGAAGCTTTCTTT
-	TRBV5-6	-	TRBJ1-2	CASTPGQGGGYTF	TGTGCCAGCACCCCAGGGCAGGGAGGTGGCTACACCTTC
-	TRBV27	-	TRBJ2-5	CASSLSGETQYF	TGTGCCAGCAGTTTATCGGGTGAGACCCAGTACTTC
-	TRBV4-1	-	TRBJ1-3	CASSQPYSGTRGNTIYF	TGCGCCAGCAGCCAACCCTACAGCGGGACCAGAGGAAACACCATATATTTT
-	TRBV11-2	-	TRBJ1-2	CASTREEPYGYTF	TGTGCCAGCACCAGGGAGGAACCTTATGGCTACACCTTC
-	TRBV7-2	-	TRBJ2-1	CASSLDRTRSYNEQFF	TGTGCCAGCAGCCTAGACAGGACTCGCTCCTACAATGAGCAGTTCTTC
-	TRBV7-9	TRBD1	TRBJ1-2	CASSLGRTGGVEGYTF	TGTGCCAGCAGCTTAGGCCGGACAGGGGGCGTCGAAGGCTACACCTTC
-	TRBV5-4	-	TRBJ1-4	CASSVQGGGNEKLFF	TGTGCCAGCAGCGTGCAGGGCGGCGGGAATGAAAAACTGTTTTTT
-	TRBV7-9	-	TRBJ2-5	CASSPTMDRRVETQYF	TGTGCCAGCAGCCCTACAATGGACAGGAGGGTAGAGACCCAGTACTTC
once	TRBV6-4	TRBD1	TRBJ1-1	CASSYPPSTGRITEAFF	TGTGCCAGCAGTTACCCCCCCTCGACAGGGAGGATCACTGAAGCTTTCTTT
-	TRBV7-2	-	TRBJ2-5	CASSFRFGETQYF	TGTGCCAGCAGCTTTCGCTTTGGTGAAACCCAGTACTTC
once	TRBV7-2	TRBD1	TRBJ2-7	CASGRQGFSYEQYF	TGTGCCAGCGGCCGACAGGGCTTCTCCTACGAGCAGTACTTC
-	TRBV14	TRBD2	TRBJ2-1	CASNLGLAGVGDEQFF	TGTGCCAGCAACCTCGGACTAGCGGGAGTCGGGGATGAGCAGTTCTTC
-	TRBV7-9	TRBD1	TRBJ1-4	CASSLGDRINEKLFF	TGTGCCAGCAGCTTAGGGGACAGGATTAATGAAAAACTGTTTTTT
-	TRBV29-1	-	TRBJ1-5	CSVQVGADGPQHF	TGCAGCGTCCAAGTGGGGGCGGACGGGCCCCAGCATTTT
-	TRBV7-9	-	TRBJ1-2	CASSLAHLGGQGYTF	TGTGCCAGCAGCTTAGCCCACCTGGGAGGGCAGGGCTACACCTTC
-	TRBV9	TRBD2	TRBJ2-2	CASSGPAGGANTGELFF	TGTGCCAGCAGCGGCCCGGCGGGGGGGGCAAACACCGGGGAGCTGTTTTTT
-	TRBV19	TRBD2	TRBJ2-7	CASSNPGLAVEQYF	TGTGCCAGTAGTAACCCGGGACTAGCGGTCGAGCAGTACTTC
-	TRBV6-1	-	TRBJ1-5	CASSEHPRSNQPQHF	TGTGCCAGCAGTGAGCACCCGAGAAGCAATCAGCCCCAGCATTTT
-	TRBV7-2	TRBD2	TRBJ2-3	CASSLLAVLTDTQYF	TGTGCCAGCAGCCTCCTAGCGGTCCTTACAGATACGCAGTATTTT
-	TRBV28	TRBD2	TRBJ2-5	CASRRGGQETQYF	TGTGCCAGCAGACGGGGGGGCCAAGAGACCCAGTACTTC
-	TRBV5-6	-	TRBJ1-4	CASSRGLNNEKLFF	TGTGCCAGCAGCAGGGGACTGAATAATGAAAAACTGTTTTTT
-	TRBV30	TRBD1	TRBJ1-2	CAWSRDRRDYGYTF	TGTGCCTGGAGCCGGGACAGAAGGGACTATGGCTACACCTTC
-	TRBV6-1	-	TRBJ2-1	CASSEQGGAGNEQFF	TGTGCCAGCAGTGAACAAGGGGGCGCGGGGAATGAGCAGTTCTTC
-	TRBV5-1	-	TRBJ1-4	CASSLSPGRDEKLFF	TGCGCCAGCAGCCTTAGCCCCGGGCGGGATGAAAAACTGTTTTTT
-	TRBV19	TRBD1	TRBJ2-5	CASSIGGTGGSETQYF	TGTGCCAGTAGTATAGGGGGGACAGGGGGCTCAGAGACCCAGTACTTC
-	TRBV5-1	-	TRBJ2-5	CASSRLRAQETQYF	TGCGCCAGCAGCCGCCTCAGGGCCCAAGAGACCCAGTACTTC